This T cell receptor (beta chain) emerged from a study of cytomegalovirus exposure and HLA in healthy donors. Findings of the study overall: Specificity of three CMV-associated chains for CMV antigens was verified in vitro. Accounts indicate the classifier identified cytomegalovirus status with strong specificity and sensitivity.

Notes on this clone: What it binds is not known.

Some clones are missing from TCRdb's copy, which holds only in-frame ones; the method was immunoSEQ multiplex PCR. The table lists about 98,000 clones, approximately 84% of them singletons. The V gene end was trimmed by 7 bases and the J gene end by 6 bases; junction bases not matched to a gene: 14. This CDR3 comprises 15 residues. CDR1 SNHLY and CDR2 FYNNEI come from the germline V gene. The source of this sequence is a young man in good health and CMV-seropositive. The rearrangement joins TRBV2 to TRBJ1-1; the match to TRBD1 covers 7 bases. The sample consisted of PBMCs. CDR3 DNA: TGTGCCAGCATAGTTATAGGACAGGACGGGGCTGAAGCTTTCTTT. Its translation is CASIVIGQDGAEAFF.